A single sample is the source of the 11 T cell receptor beta chains below, sequenced in a study of T cells in Graves' hyperthyroidism and ophthalmopathy. Amplified TCR beta CDR3 regions came from RNA transcripts. First-round RT-PCR targeting the TCR CDR3 was performed with the HTBI primer set. TCRdb itself ran the multiplex PCR reads through MiXCR, one entry per CDR3 protein. The table includes about 350,000 distinct CDR3 sequences, about 14% detected once. The sequenced sample consisted of blood. These receptor sequences come from a woman under 40 with Graves' hyperthyroidism.

This clonotype was observed at least ten times. The rearrangement links TRBV12-3 or TRBV12-4 to TRBJ1-2, with D tentatively TRBD1 (6 bases). The CDR3 covers 14 residues. V dropped 4 bases and J dropped 4 bases, with 13 bases sitting between them. CDR3 region: CASSSGDPIYGYTF. In DNA form, the CDR3 reads TGTGCCAGCAGTTCAGGGGACCCTATCTATGGCTACACCTTC.

The genes are TRBV4-1 and TRBJ2-7; 8 bases are shared with TRBD2. The germline CDR1 and CDR2 sequences are MGHRA and YSYEKL. This CDR3 has 15 amino acids. With 6 bases clipped from V and 2 bases from J, the junction kept 9 bases outside the gene matches. This CDR3 reads CASRKSAGGTYEQYF. The DNA for the CDR3 is TGCGCCAGCAGGAAATCGGCGGGAGGAACCTACGAGCAGTACTTC.

This chain joins TRBV2 and TRBJ2-7; D not resolved. Germline V gene sequence: CDR1 SNHLY, CDR2 FYNNEI. This CDR3 has 11 residues. Trimming stripped 4 bases from V and 5 bases from J, with 6 bases between. CDR3 in amino acids: CASSAEHEQYF. CDR3 in DNA: TGTGCCAGCAGTGCCGAGCACGAGCAGTACTTC.

At least ten counts were recorded for this clonotype. The chain uses TRBV24-1 and TRBJ1-5; possibly TRBD1 for D (6 bases). Trimming took 7 bases from V and 5 from J, leaving 20 bases between them. Per the germline V gene, CDR1 is KGHDR and CDR2 is SFDVKD. The CDR3 is 16 residues long. The CDR3 is CATSLGTGKVHQPQHF. The DNA for the CDR3 is TGTGCCACCAGCCTCGGAACAGGGAAAGTTCATCAGCCCCAGCATTTT.

The table lists this clonotype with a few counts. The CDR3 here is CASSLAPWREQFF. CDR3 sequence (DNA): TGTGCCAGCAGCTTAGCGCCCTGGCGGGAGCAGTTCTTC. The chain employs TRBV7-6 and TRBJ2-1; no clear D. Deletions cut 0 bases from V and 10 bases from J, with 10 bases between. Germline V gives CDR1 SGHVS, CDR2 FNYEAQ. CDR3 length equals 13 residues.

This clonotype was observed a few times. The chain carries TRBV5-4 and TRBJ1-1, with 8 bases that match TRBD1. Losses at the gene ends were 4 bases for V and 4 bases for J; bases not matched to a gene: 6. The germline CDR1 and CDR2 sequences are SGHNT and YYREEE (reference sequence). CDR3 length equals 14 residues. CDR3 in DNA: TGTGCCAGCAGCCGTTGGACAGGGCTCACTGAAGCTTTCTTT. Amino acid sequence: CASSRWTGLTEAFF.

This clonotype was observed at least ten times. V gene TRBV12-3 or TRBV12-4 combines with J gene TRBJ2-3; 13 bases align to TRBD2. This CDR3 contains 16 residues. The V gene end was trimmed by 4 bases and the J gene end by 6 bases; junction bases not matched to a gene: 7. The chain's CDR3 is CASSSLAGGPSDTQYF. CDR3 DNA sequence: TGTGCCAGCAGTTCACTAGCGGGAGGGCCTAGTGATACGCAGTATTTT.

The chain joins TRBV28 to TRBJ2-7; a weak D match, TRBD1 (6 bases). This CDR3 region has 16 residues. The V gene's germline CDR1 is MDHEN and CDR2 SYDVKM. Trimming cost V 5 bases and J 7 bases, with 24 bases left between them. The CDR3 is CASSGTGQGSVGEQYF. CDR3 coding DNA: TGTGCCAGCAGTGGAACCGGGCAGGGGAGCGTCGGGGAGCAGTACTTC.

A few counts support this clonotype. The V gene is TRBV7-2, the J gene TRBJ2-3; D is unresolved. The CDR3 has 13 residues. Trimming left V 5 bases short and J 0 bases short, with 6 bases between. Germline V gives CDR1 SGHTA, CDR2 FQGNSA. CDR3 coding DNA: TGTGCCAGCAGCCAACAGAGCACAGATACGCAGTATTTT. Amino acids: CASSQQSTDTQYF. The full variable domain, completed using reference TRBV7-2 and TRBJ2-3, is GAGVSQSPSNKVTEKGKDVELRCDPISGHTALYWYRQSLGQGLEFLIYFQGNSAPDKSGLPSDRFSAERTGGSVSTLTIQRTQQEDSAVYLCASSQQSTDTQYFGPGTRLTVL.

This clonotype was seen a handful of times. The chain joins TRBV19 to TRBJ1-1; 8 bases are a match to TRBD1. The V gene's germline CDR1 is LNHDA and CDR2 SQIVND (reference sequence). This CDR3 region has 13 residues. Losses at the gene ends were 10 bases for V and 4 bases for J; bases not matched to a gene: 8. The CDR3 sequence: CATGTGLATEAFF. DNA for the CDR3: TGTGCCACCGGGACAGGTTTGGCCACTGAAGCTTTCTTT.

This clonotype was detected many times. The rearrangement links TRBV27 to TRBJ2-3; D ambiguous. Germline CDR1 and CDR2: MNHEY and SMNVEV (reference sequence). The CDR3 loop spans 14 amino acids. Trimming stripped 2 bases from V and 14 bases from J, with 20 bases between. As DNA, the CDR3 is TGTGCCAGCAGTTTAGGTGGCCAGAGCACTGCGCGGTATTTT. Translation gives CASSLGGQSTARYF.